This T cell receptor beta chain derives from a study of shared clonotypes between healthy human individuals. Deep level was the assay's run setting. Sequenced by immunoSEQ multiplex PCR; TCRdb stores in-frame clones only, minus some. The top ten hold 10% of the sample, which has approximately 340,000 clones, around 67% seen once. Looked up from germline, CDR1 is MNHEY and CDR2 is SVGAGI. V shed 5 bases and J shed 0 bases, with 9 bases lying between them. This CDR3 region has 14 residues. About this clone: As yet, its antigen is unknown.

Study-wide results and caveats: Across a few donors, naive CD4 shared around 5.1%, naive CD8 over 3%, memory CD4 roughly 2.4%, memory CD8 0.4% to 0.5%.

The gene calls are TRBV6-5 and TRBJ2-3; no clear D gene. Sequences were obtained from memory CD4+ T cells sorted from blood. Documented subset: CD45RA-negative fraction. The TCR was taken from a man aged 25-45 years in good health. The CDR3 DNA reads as TGTGCCAGCAGTAGGAGCGAAAGCACAGATACGCAGTATTTT. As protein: CASSRSESTDTQYF.